This T cell receptor beta chain comes out of a study of vaccination and CD4 T cells after COVID-19. At the level of the study: Cultures designated as controls were supplied with a CEFX pool, an HIV-1 Nef pool, or no peptide.

CDR3 length: 14 amino acids. Germline V gene lookup returns CDR1 SGHTA and CDR2 FQGNSA. Trimming shortened V by 5 bases and J by 0 bases, and 11 bases separated the two germline ends. On this clonotype: Its antigen is unknown.

CD4+ T cells that had been cultured provided DNA sequenced with the Oncomine TCR Beta short-read assay. Using its own MiXCR run on the PCR reads, TCRdb lists one record per CDR3 protein. The sample consists of about 28,000 distinct CDR3 sequences, around 60% of them appearing once. Treatment of the sample: approximately 9-day PBMC culture with coronavirus spike peptide pools or control peptides (ViraFEST assay). Sequences were derived from CD4+ T cells from blood, cultured in vitro, sampled after SARS-CoV-2 vaccination. This sequence originates from a human donor who received a COVID-19 vaccine. The chain joins TRBV7-2 to TRBJ2-7; D is ambiguous. The CDR3 DNA reads as TGTGCCAGCAGCCCTAGGGTGGGCTCCTACGAGCAGTACTTC. Amino acid sequence: CASSPRVGSYEQYF.